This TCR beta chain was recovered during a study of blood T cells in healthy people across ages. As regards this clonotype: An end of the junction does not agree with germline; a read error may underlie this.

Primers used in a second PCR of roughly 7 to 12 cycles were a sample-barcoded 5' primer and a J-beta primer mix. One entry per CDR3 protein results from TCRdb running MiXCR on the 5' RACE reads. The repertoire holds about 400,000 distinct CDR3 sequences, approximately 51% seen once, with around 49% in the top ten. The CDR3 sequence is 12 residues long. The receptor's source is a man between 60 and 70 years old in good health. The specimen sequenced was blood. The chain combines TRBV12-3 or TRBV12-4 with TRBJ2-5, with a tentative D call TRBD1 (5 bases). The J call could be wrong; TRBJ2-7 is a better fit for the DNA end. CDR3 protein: CAGSLKGVEQYF. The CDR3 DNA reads TGTGCCGGCAGTTTAAAAGGGGTCGAGCAGTACTTC.